This T cell receptor beta chain was recorded in a study of shared clonotypes between healthy human individuals. The wider study: Plates per donor: three CD4 naive, three CD4 memory, two CD8 naive, one CD8 memory.

This table comes from immunoSEQ multiplex PCR, and its TCRdb copy is limited to in-frame clones, with some not included. The data hold about 110,000 clones, with more than 65% observed a single time. Broader study findings: Sampling was confined to blood; repertoires within tissues likely differ. Generally, naive subsets came out with larger estimated richness than memory subsets.

The CD8 memory sample joined CD45RO+ cells and CCR7-negative CD45RA+ cells. Turning to this clone: The antigen is undetermined.

V dropped 5 bases and J dropped 8; count of bases not matched to a gene: 11. This CDR3 region has 16 residues. Germline V gene data show CDR1 as SEHNR and CDR2 as FQNEAQ (reference sequence). This TCR was sampled from a woman aged 30 to 39 in good health. The sequencing input was memory CD8+ T cells sorted from blood. Subset indicated: CD45RO+ cells pooled with CCR7-negative TemRA cells. V usage is TRBV7-9 and J usage is TRBJ1-4; 10 bases match TRBD1. The CDR3 coding sequence is TGTGCCAGCAGCCAAGACCACGGGACAGGGGAGGAAAAACTGTTTTTT. Translation gives CASSQDHGTGEEKLFF.